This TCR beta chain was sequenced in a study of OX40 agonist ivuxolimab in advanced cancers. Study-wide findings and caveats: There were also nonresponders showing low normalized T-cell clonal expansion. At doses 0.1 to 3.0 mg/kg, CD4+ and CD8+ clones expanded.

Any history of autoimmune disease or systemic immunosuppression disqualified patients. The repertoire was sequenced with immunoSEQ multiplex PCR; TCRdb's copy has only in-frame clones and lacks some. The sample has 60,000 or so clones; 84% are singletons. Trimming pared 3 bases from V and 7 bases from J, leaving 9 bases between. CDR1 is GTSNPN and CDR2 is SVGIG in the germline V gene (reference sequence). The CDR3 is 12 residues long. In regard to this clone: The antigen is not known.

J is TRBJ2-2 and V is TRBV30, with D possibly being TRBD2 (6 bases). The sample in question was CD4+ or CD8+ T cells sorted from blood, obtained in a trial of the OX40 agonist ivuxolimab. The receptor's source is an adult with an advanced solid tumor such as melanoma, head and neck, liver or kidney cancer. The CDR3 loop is CAWSGGYGELFF. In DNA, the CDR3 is TGTGCCTGGAGCGGGGGTTACGGGGAGCTGTTTTTT.